This paragraph reports one TCR beta chain. Genomic DNA acted as the template from which TCR beta VDJ combination and CDR3 sequence profiling were carried out. TCRdb independently ran MiXCR on the reads; one entry per CDR3 protein. The sample comprises under 40,000 distinct CDR3 sequences, more than 65% of which are singletons, and under 25% rests with the top ten. Germline CDR1 reads SEHNR; CDR2 reads FQNEAQ (reference sequence). CDR3 size: 14 residues. Trimming removed 5 bases from V and 3 bases from J, with 13 bases in between. This sample was taken from a study of CD8+CD57+ T cells in acquired aplastic anemia. In the study overall: Mean DNA quantity obtained from sorted CD4+ and CD8+ cells was approximately 3 ug. Healthy donor sequencing depth: 10 million to 10.8 million CD4+, roughly 11 million CD8+ reads.

The J gene is TRBJ1-2, the V gene TRBV7-9; TRBD1 is a possible D gene (6 bases). The sequence was obtained from a human donor in good health, serving as a control. The sample was sorted CD4+, CD8+, or CD8+CD57+ T cells (not recorded which) from PBMCs. The CDR3 region is CASSRGTQDYGYTF. CDR3 nucleotide sequence: TGTGCCAGCAGCAGGGGGACCCAGGACTATGGCTACACCTTC.